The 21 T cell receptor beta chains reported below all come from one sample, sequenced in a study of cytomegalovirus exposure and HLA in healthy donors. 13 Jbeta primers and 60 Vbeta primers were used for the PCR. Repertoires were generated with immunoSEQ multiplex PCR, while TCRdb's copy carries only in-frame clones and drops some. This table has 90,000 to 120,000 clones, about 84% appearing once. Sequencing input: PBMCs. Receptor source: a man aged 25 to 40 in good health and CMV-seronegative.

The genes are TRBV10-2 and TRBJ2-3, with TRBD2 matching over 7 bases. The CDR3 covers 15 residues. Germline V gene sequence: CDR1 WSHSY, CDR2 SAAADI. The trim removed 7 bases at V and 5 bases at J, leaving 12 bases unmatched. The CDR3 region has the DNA TGCGCCAGCACTAAACGAGGGGCGGGAGAAGATACGCAGTATTTT. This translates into CASTKRGAGEDTQYF.

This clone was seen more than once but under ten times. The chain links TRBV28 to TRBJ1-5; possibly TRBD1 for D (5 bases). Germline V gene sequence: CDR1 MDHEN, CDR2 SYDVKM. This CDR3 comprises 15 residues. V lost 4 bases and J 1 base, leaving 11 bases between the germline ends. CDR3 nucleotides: TGTGCCAGCAGTTCTTGGGGGGTAAGCAATCAGCCCCAGCATTTT. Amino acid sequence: CASSSWGVSNQPQHF.

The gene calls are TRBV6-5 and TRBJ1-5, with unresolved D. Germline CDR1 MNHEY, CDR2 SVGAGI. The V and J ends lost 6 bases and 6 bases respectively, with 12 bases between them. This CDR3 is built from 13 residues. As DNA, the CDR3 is TGTGCCAGCAGACGCTCCCGGGGTCAGCCCCAGCATTTT. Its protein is CASRRSRGQPQHF.

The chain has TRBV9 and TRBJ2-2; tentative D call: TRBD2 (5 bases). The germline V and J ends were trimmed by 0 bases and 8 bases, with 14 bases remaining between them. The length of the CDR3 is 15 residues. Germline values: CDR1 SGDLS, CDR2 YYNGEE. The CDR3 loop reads CASSVVGDPGGELFF. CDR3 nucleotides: TGTGCCAGCAGCGTAGTGGGTGACCCGGGGGGGGAGCTGTTTTTT.

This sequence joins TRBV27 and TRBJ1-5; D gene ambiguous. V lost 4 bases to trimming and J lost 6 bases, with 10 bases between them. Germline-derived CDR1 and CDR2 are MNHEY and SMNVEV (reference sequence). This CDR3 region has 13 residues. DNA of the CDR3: TGTGCCAGCAGTTCCTCCCCCAGTCAGCCCCAGCATTTT. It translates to CASSSSPSQPQHF.

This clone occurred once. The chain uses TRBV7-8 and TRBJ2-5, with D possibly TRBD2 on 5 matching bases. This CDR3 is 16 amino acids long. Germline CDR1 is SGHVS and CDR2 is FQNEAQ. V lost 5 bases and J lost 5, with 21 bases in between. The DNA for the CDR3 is TGTGCCAGCAGCCCTAGCCGGGTCTCATCTAGGGAGACCCAGTACTTC. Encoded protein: CASSPSRVSSRETQYF.

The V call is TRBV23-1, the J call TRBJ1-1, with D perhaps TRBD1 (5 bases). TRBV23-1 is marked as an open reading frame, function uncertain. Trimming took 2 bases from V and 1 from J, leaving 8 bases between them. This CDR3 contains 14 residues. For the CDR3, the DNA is TGCGCCAGCAGTCAAAGACAGCCGAACACTGAAGCTTTCTTT. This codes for CASSQRQPNTEAFF.

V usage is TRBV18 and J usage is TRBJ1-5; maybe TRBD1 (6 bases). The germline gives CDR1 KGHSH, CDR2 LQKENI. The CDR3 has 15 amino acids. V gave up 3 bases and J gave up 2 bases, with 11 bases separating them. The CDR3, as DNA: TGTGCCAGCTCACCGGGCAGGGGAGGCAATCAGCCCCAGCATTTT. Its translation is CASSPGRGGNQPQHF.

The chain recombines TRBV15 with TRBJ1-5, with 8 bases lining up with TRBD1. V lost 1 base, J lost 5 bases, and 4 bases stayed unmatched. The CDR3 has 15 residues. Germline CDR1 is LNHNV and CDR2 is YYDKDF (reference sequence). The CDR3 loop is CATSRVGQGYQPQHF. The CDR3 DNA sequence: TGTGCCACCAGCAGAGTTGGACAGGGATATCAGCCCCAGCATTTT.

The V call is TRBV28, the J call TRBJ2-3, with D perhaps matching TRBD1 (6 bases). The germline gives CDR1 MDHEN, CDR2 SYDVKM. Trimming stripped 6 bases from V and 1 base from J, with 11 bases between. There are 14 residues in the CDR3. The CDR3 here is CASSWGRGTDTQYF. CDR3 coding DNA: TGTGCCAGCAGCTGGGGGCGGGGCACAGATACGCAGTATTTT.

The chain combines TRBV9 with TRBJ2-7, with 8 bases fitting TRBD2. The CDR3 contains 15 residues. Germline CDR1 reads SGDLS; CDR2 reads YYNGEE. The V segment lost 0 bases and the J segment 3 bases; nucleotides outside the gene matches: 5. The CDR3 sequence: CASSVASGSNYEQYF. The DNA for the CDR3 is TGTGCCAGCAGCGTAGCTAGCGGGTCCAACTACGAGCAGTACTTC.

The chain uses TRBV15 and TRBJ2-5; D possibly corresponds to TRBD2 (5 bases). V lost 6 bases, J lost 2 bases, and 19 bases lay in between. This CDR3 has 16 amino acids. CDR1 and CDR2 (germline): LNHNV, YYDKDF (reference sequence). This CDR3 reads CATSRPRWEPQETQYF. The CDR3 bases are TGTGCCACCAGTCGTCCCCGGTGGGAGCCGCAAGAGACCCAGTACTTC.

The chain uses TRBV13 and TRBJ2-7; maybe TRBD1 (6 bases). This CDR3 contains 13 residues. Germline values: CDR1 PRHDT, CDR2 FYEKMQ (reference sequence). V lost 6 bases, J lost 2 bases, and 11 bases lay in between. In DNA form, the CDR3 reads TGTGCCAGCAGTCGAGGACAGACCTACGAGCAGTACTTC. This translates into CASSRGQTYEQYF.

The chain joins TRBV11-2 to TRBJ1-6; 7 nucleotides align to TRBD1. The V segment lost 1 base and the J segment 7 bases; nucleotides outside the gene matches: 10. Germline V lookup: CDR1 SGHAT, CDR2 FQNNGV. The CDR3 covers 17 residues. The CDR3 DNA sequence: TGTGCCAGCAGCTTAGCCCTAGGGGGCAGGACAAATTCACCCCTCCACTTT. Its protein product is CASSLALGGRTNSPLHF. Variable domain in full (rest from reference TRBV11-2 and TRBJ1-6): EAGVAQSPRYKIIEKRQSVAFWCNPISGHATLYWYQQILGQGPKLLIQFQNNGVVDDSQLPKDRFSAERLKGVDSTLKIQPAKLEDSAVYLCASSLALGGRTNSPLHFGNGTRLTVT.

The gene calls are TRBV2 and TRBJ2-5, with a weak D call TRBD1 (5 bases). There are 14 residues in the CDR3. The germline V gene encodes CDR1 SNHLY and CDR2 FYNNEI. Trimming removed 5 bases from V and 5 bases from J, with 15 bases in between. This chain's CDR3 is CASSQGTVKETQYF. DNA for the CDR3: TGTGCCAGCAGTCAGGGAACGGTGAAGGAGACCCAGTACTTC.

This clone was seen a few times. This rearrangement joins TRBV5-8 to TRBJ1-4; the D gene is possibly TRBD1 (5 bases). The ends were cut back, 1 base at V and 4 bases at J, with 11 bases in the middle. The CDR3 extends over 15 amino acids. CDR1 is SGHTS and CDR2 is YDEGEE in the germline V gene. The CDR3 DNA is TGTGCCAGCAGCTTGTATGGGGCTCTTAATGAAAAACTGTTTTTT. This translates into CASSLYGALNEKLFF.

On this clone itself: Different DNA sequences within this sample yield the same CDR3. The CDR3 nucleotides are TGTGCCAGCGGGCAGGGGCCCTACGAGCAGTACTTC. Amino acids: CASGQGPYEQYF. The V gene is TRBV9, the J gene TRBJ2-7; D possibly corresponds to TRBD1 (6 bases). The V end was cut by 7 bases, the J end by 2 bases, with 10 bases between. The length of the CDR3 is 12 residues. Per the germline V gene, CDR1 is SGDLS and CDR2 is YYNGEE.

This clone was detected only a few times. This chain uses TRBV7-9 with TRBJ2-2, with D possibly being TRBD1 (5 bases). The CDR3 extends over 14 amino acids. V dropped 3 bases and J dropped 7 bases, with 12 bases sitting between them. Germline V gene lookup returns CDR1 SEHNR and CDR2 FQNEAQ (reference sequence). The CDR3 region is CASSFGPQGGELFF. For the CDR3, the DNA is TGTGCCAGCAGCTTCGGGCCCCAGGGCGGGGAGCTGTTTTTT.

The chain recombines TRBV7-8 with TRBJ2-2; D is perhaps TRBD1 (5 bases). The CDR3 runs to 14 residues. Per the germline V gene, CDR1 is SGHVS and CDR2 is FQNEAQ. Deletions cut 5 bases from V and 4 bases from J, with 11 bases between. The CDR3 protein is CASSRQQLTGELFF. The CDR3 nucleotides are TGTGCCAGCAGCCGACAGCAGCTCACCGGGGAGCTGTTTTTT.

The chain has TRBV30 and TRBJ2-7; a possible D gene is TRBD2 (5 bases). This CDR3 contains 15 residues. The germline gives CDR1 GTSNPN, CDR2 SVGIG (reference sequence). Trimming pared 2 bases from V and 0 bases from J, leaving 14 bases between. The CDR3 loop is CAWSKEGGYSYEQYF. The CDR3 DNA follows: TGTGCCTGGAGTAAGGAAGGAGGCTACTCCTACGAGCAGTACTTC.

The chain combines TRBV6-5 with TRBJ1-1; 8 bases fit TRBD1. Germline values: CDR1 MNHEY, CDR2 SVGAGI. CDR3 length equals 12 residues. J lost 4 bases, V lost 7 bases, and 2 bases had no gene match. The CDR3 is CASNDRGTEAFF. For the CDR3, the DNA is TGTGCCAGCAACGACAGGGGCACTGAAGCTTTCTTT.